This passage covers 10 T cell receptor beta chains from one sample sequenced in a study of blood T cell repertoires in COVID-19. Data came from immunoSEQ multiplex PCR; TCRdb stores just in-frame clones and leaves some out. This sample has some 120,000 clones, with 85% found just once. Specimen: peripheral blood. These TCRs come from a man in his 60s with acute or convalescent COVID-19.

This clone was found once. The chain uses TRBV7-8 and TRBJ1-1; 7 bases match TRBD1. The CDR3 is 13 residues long. V was pared by 6 bases and J by 7 bases, with 8 bases of the junction left unmatched. Germline values: CDR1 SGHVS, CDR2 FQNEAQ. The CDR3 nucleotides read TGTGCCAGCAGAGACGACAGGGTGGGTGAAGCTTTCTTT. Translated, it gives CASRDDRVGEAFF.

The chain links TRBV9 to TRBJ2-2, with D hard to call. This CDR3 spans 16 amino acids. The V end was cut by 0 bases, the J end by 1 base, with 10 bases between. In germline, CDR1 is SGDLS, CDR2 YYNGEE. CDR3 sequence: CASSVGRGLNTGELFF. DNA of the CDR3: TGTGCCAGCAGCGTAGGGAGAGGTTTGAACACCGGGGAGCTGTTTTTT.

The genes are TRBV19 and TRBJ2-3, with D perhaps matching TRBD2 (5 bases). CDR1 LNHDA and CDR2 SQIVND come from the germline V gene (reference sequence). V gave up 3 bases and J gave up 3 bases, with 13 bases separating them. There are 15 residues in the CDR3. CDR3 DNA sequence: TGTGCCAGTAGTATTGGGTCCTCGGGGACAGATACGCAGTATTTT. This codes for CASSIGSSGTDTQYF.

This chain uses TRBV10-3 with TRBJ2-7; a weak D match, TRBD2 (5 bases). In germline, CDR1 is ENHRY, CDR2 SYGVKD. Trimming left V 5 bases short and J 3 bases short, with 8 bases between. The CDR3 is 12 amino acids. CDR3 sequence reads: CAISSRGYEQYF. The CDR3 bases are TGTGCCATCAGTTCTCGGGGCTACGAGCAGTACTTC.

The V gene is TRBV2, the J gene TRBJ2-5; 7 bases align to TRBD2. CDR1 SNHLY and CDR2 FYNNEI come from the germline V gene. There are 13 residues in the CDR3. With 11 bases clipped from V and 1 base from J, the junction kept 7 bases outside the gene matches. Here the CDR3 DNA reads TGTGCCTGGGGGGGAACGGTCCAAGAGACCCAGTACTTC. Amino acid sequence: CAWGGTVQETQYF.

To note about this clone: Distinct nucleotide sequences in the sample also encode this CDR3. The V and J genes are TRBV7-2 and TRBJ1-5, with TRBD1 identical over 9 bases. Trimming at V came to 4 bases and at J to 6 bases, leaving 4 bases not matched to a gene. CDR1 and CDR2 (germline): SGHTA, FQGNSA. The CDR3 runs 14 residues. As DNA, the CDR3 is TGTGCCAGCAGCTGGGGACAGGGACTTCAGCCCCAGCATTTT. Its protein is CASSWGQGLQPQHF. Together with reference TRBV7-2 and TRBJ1-5, the CDR3 gives the full variable domain: GAGVSQSPSNKVTEKGKDVELRCDPISGHTALYWYRQSLGQGLEFLIYFQGNSAPDKSGLPSDRFSAERTGGSVSTLTIQRTQQEDSAVYLCASSWGQGLQPQHFGDGTRLSIL.

V gene TRBV4-3 combines with J gene TRBJ2-3; 8 positions match TRBD2. The CDR3 extends over 16 amino acids. Germline CDR1 reads LGHNA; CDR2 reads YSLEER. V shed 1 base, J shed 2 bases, and the junction held 5 bases outside the gene matches. The CDR3 nucleotides read TGCGCCAGCAGCCAAGGGCTAGCGGGTGTCACAGATACGCAGTATTTT. Protein product: CASSQGLAGVTDTQYF.

The rearrangement joins TRBV11-2 to TRBJ2-3, with TRBD1 as a possible D gene (6 bases). The ends were cut back, 5 bases at V and 0 bases at J, with 12 bases in the middle. Germline V gene data show CDR1 as SGHAT and CDR2 as FQNNGV. This CDR3 is built from 15 residues. CDR3 sequence reads: CASSGTSRSTDTQYF. In nucleotides, the CDR3 is TGTGCCAGCAGCGGGACAAGCAGAAGCACAGATACGCAGTATTTT.

The rearrangement uses TRBV9 and TRBJ2-7; weak D call: TRBD2 (5 bases). Germline CDR1 is SGDLS and CDR2 is YYNGEE. The CDR3 has 12 residues. Trimming took 7 bases from V and 7 from J, leaving 15 bases between them. CDR3 residues: CASGDIRGEQYF. CDR3 DNA: TGTGCCAGCGGGGATATTCGGGGTGAGCAGTACTTC.

This chain links TRBV11-1 with TRBJ1-2, with D possibly TRBD1 on 5 matching bases. The germline CDR1 and CDR2 sequences are SGHAT and FQDESV (reference sequence). CDR3 size: 14 residues. The V end was cut by 5 bases, the J end by 6 bases, with 16 bases between. The CDR3 sequence is CASSPLGGIDGYTF. CDR3 DNA: TGTGCCAGCAGCCCCCTGGGGGGGATCGATGGCTACACCTTC.